This T cell receptor (beta chain) was identified during a study of cytomegalovirus exposure and HLA in healthy donors. Unmatched junction bases numbered 9, after V lost 8 bases and J lost 2 bases. CDR1 and CDR2 from the germline V gene are SGHTA and FQGNSA. The length of the CDR3 is 15 residues. Primers for the PCR totalled 60 Vbeta and 13 Jbeta. TCRdb's table, derived via immunoSEQ multiplex PCR, lists solely in-frame clones and lacks some. The data show under 150,000 clones, about 73% seen once. The table lists this clone with a count of one. The chain links TRBV7-2 to TRBJ1-2, with 9 bases that match TRBD1. The source material was PBMCs. This receptor was identified in a woman aged 25 to 39 in good health and CMV-seropositive. CDR3 DNA: TGTGCCAGCTCCTTAAAACAGGGGGCGAACTATGGCTACACCTTC. Residues: CASSLKQGANYGYTF.